The T cell receptor beta chain described here comes from a study of identical twins. Study observations and caveats: Cord blood beta clonotypes present at high abundance carried fewer insertions; no such pattern appeared in memory repertoires. Zero-insertion findings could be partly confounded by invariant cells (MAIT and iNKT cells). Interpretation of the results relied on cross-sectional statistical analysis and not on following the same donors.

This clonotype was counted many times. Its antigen remains unidentified. The CDR3 is 16 amino acids. CDR1 SGHDT and CDR2 YYEEEE come from the germline V gene. Deletions cut 6 bases from V and 4 bases from J, with 22 bases between. Using its own MiXCR run on the 5' RACE reads, TCRdb lists one record per CDR3 protein. The sample records approximately 250,000 distinct CDR3 sequences, about 6.7% being singletons. Another study also made use of these data, one on T cells expressing NK-cell markers. That source notes: The study found dominant NKG2C+ clonotypes at about 1.0-7.0% of CD8+ T cells in about six donors.

This sequence was found in a woman between 18 and 30 years old in good health. Sequenced input: CD8+ T cells sorted from blood. The V call is TRBV5-6, the J call TRBJ1-2; a weak D match, TRBD1 (5 bases). CDR3 in amino acids: CASTTLSLGEGYGYTF. In DNA, the CDR3 is TGTGCCAGCACCACCCTTTCCCTAGGGGAAGGCTATGGCTACACCTTC.